Each of the 11 T cell receptor beta chains below was sequenced from the same sample in a study of response to subunit inactivated influenza vaccine. Via MiXCR, TCRdb re-called the RT-PCR reads, giving one row per CDR3 protein. The sample has 700,000 to 900,000 distinct CDR3 sequences, around 20% seen once. This material consisted of PBMCs from blood, taken about 5 days after vaccination. These receptors all stem from a man over 45 who received an inactivated influenza vaccine.

About this clonotype itself: This CDR3 fails to terminate in the conserved phenylalanine or tryptophan, so it likely reflects a read error. J is TRBJ2-7 and V is TRBV2; D remains unclear. This CDR3 region has 13 residues. With 3 bases removed from V and 0 bases from J, the gap between germline ends came to 6 bases. Germline values: CDR1 SNHLY, CDR2 FYNNEI. The CDR3 spells CASSEGISYEQYL. In DNA, the CDR3 is TGTGCCAGCAGTGAGGGGATCTCCTACGAGCAGTACCTC.

This clonotype was recorded a few times. This rearrangement joins TRBV5-1 to TRBJ2-7, with TRBD2 matching 7 bases. The CDR3 loop spans 16 amino acids. J gave up 0 bases and V 4 bases, and 10 bases lay outside the gene matches. Per germline, CDR1 SGHRS and CDR2 YFSETQ. CDR3 protein: CASSGGLADSSYEQYF. In nucleotides, the CDR3 is TGCGCCAGCAGCGGGGGTCTAGCGGATAGCTCCTACGAGCAGTACTTC.

The V and J genes are TRBV2 and TRBJ1-4; D perhaps matches TRBD1 (6 bases). This CDR3 spans 12 amino acids. V dropped 2 bases and J dropped 14 bases, with 12 bases sitting between them. Germline assignment: CDR1 SNHLY and CDR2 FYNNEI. The CDR3: CASSESQGKLFF. CDR3 coding DNA: TGTGCCAGCAGTGAATCCCAGGGGAAGCTGTTTTTT.

This clonotype occurred a few times. V usage is TRBV10-3 and J usage is TRBJ1-5; 12 positions agree with TRBD1. Losses at the gene ends were 5 bases for V and 2 bases for J; bases not matched to a gene: 7. This CDR3 has 17 amino acids. Per germline, CDR1 ENHRY and CDR2 SYGVKD. CDR3 in amino acids: CAISPGQGASGNQPQHF. DNA for the CDR3: TGTGCCATCAGTCCGGGACAGGGGGCGTCGGGCAATCAGCCCCAGCATTTT.

This chain uses TRBV4-3 with TRBJ1-5, with D possibly matching TRBD1 (5 bases). Trimming took 5 bases from V and 9 from J, leaving 14 bases between them. The CDR3 is made up of 13 amino acids. CDR1 and CDR2 (germline): LGHNA, YSLEER. The CDR3 protein is CASSADTGWPQHF. In nucleotides, the CDR3 is TGCGCCAGCAGCGCCGACACAGGATGGCCCCAGCATTTT.

This clonotype was counted many times. J is TRBJ1-5 and V is TRBV20-1, with 11 bases that match TRBD1. The CDR3 extends over 18 amino acids. Germline CDR1 and CDR2: DFQATT and SNEGSKA (reference sequence). V shed 4 bases, J shed 2 bases, and the junction held 13 bases outside the gene matches. The CDR3 is CSAISRDRGMRGNQPQHF. CDR3 sequence (DNA): TGCAGTGCTATATCCCGGGACAGGGGGATGAGGGGCAATCAGCCCCAGCATTTT.

The rearrangement links TRBV5-1 to TRBJ1-2; 9 bases agree with TRBD1. The CDR3 runs to 12 residues. Unmatched junction bases numbered 2, after V lost 7 bases and J lost 4 bases. Germline assignment: CDR1 SGHRS and CDR2 YFSETQ. CDR3 nucleotides: TGCGCCAGCGGGACAGGGACCTATGGCTACACCTTC. Protein sequence: CASGTGTYGYTF. The full variable domain, rest sourced from reference TRBV5-1 and TRBJ1-2, is KAGVTQTPRYLIKTRGQQVTLSCSPISGHRSVSWYQQTPGQGLQFLFEYFSETQRNKGNFPGRFSGRQFSNSRSEMNVSTLELGDSALYLCASGTGTYGYTFGSGTRLTVV.

The table lists this clonotype with many counts. The chain employs TRBV7-9 and TRBJ2-1; D is possibly TRBD2 (5 bases). Trimming took 3 bases from V and 5 from J, leaving 8 bases between them. This CDR3 has 13 residues. Per germline, CDR1 SEHNR and CDR2 FQNEAQ (reference sequence). The CDR3 DNA follows: TGTGCCAGCAGCTTTGGACTGGACAATGAGCAGTTCTTC. Amino acid sequence: CASSFGLDNEQFF.

V usage is TRBV18 and J usage is TRBJ1-1; 7 bases align to TRBD1. V shed 2 bases and J 3 bases; nucleotides not matched to a gene: 3. CDR3 length equals 14 residues. Germline CDR1 KGHSH, CDR2 LQKENI. CDR3 protein: CASSPSRGDTEAFF. The CDR3 DNA follows: TGTGCCAGCTCACCAAGCAGGGGGGACACTGAAGCTTTCTTT.

This clonotype was detected a few times. The chain has TRBV10-3 and TRBJ2-1; D is possibly TRBD1 (6 bases). The CDR3 is 15 residues long. Germline CDR1 and CDR2: ENHRY and SYGVKD. Trimming shortened V by 0 bases and J by 5 bases, and 11 bases separated the two germline ends. CDR3 amino acids: CAISESGRGNNEQFF. The CDR3, as DNA: TGTGCCATCAGTGAGTCGGGCAGGGGAAACAATGAGCAGTTCTTC.

V gene TRBV11-1 combines with J gene TRBJ2-6, with TRBD1 as a possible D gene (6 bases). Between the trimmed V and J ends, which lost 4 bases and 2 bases, there was a span of 18 bases. The CDR3 covers 18 residues. Germline-derived CDR1 and CDR2 are SGHAT and FQDESV (reference sequence). CDR3 DNA sequence: TGTGCCAGCAGCTCGTTCACCTACAGGGTGGCTGGGGCCAACGTCCTGACTTTC. Translation: CASSSFTYRVAGANVLTF.